The present entry profiles one TCR beta chain with its context. Antigen unknown. These data come from a study of T cell responses to AZD1222 COVID-19 vaccine. Findings of the study overall: The study identified only five to seven AZD1222 recipients as seropositive at baseline. Possibly, clonal diversity was underestimated; donors were largely white British and included more females.

Sequenced by immunoSEQ multiplex PCR; TCRdb stores in-frame clones only, minus some. The sample holds roughly 150,000 clones, approximately 90% seen once. The germline V and J ends were trimmed by 0 bases and 6 bases, with 15 bases remaining between them. The CDR3 totals 15 residues. Germline CDR1 reads SGHRS; CDR2 reads YFSETQ. The receptor was isolated from an adult in good health. Sequencing used peripheral blood, obtained on day 0 of AZD1222 vaccination. The chain is built from TRBV5-1 and TRBJ1-1; no clear D gene. CDR3 bases: TGCGCCAGCAGCTTGGATTCCGTCAGCCGGCCTGAAGCTTTCTTT. Translating gives CASSLDSVSRPEAFF.